The 23 T cell receptor beta chains presented below share a single source sample, sequenced in a study of cytomegalovirus exposure and HLA in healthy donors. It was with 60 Vbeta and 13 Jbeta primers that the PCR ran. Some clones are missing from TCRdb's copy, which holds only in-frame ones; the method was immunoSEQ multiplex PCR. This sample carries about 150,000 clones, around 79% of them seen once, and the ten largest clones take roughly 4%. Sample: PBMCs. All receptors come from a human donor in good health.

The chain employs TRBV19 and TRBJ2-2; perhaps TRBD1 as D (6 bases). V lost 7 bases to trimming and J lost 2 bases, with 14 bases between them. Germline V gene lookup returns CDR1 LNHDA and CDR2 SQIVND (reference sequence). The CDR3 runs to 15 residues. Here the CDR3 DNA reads TGTGCCAGTACCATCCCGGGACACAACACCGGGGAGCTGTTTTTT. Amino acids: CASTIPGHNTGELFF.

J is TRBJ2-2 and V is TRBV7-2; perhaps TRBD2 as D (5 bases). Germline CDR1 SGHTA, CDR2 FQGNSA. The V end lost 2 bases, the J end lost 7 bases, and 8 bases lay between the germline ends. The CDR3 contains 13 residues. CDR3 DNA sequence: TGTGCCAGCAGCTTAAGTGGGAGCGGGGAGCTGTTTTTT. It specifies CASSLSGSGELFF.

The rearrangement links TRBV28 to TRBJ1-5; D not resolved. The CDR3 length is 16 residues. The germline CDR1 and CDR2 sequences are MDHEN and SYDVKM. Trimming pared 5 bases from V and 8 bases from J, leaving 22 bases between. CDR3 DNA sequence: TGTGCCAGCAGTCCGACGGGTCTCGGCACTGTTAAGCCCCAGCATTTT. Its protein is CASSPTGLGTVKPQHF. The variable domain in full, with the rest retrieved from reference TRBV28 and TRBJ1-5, is DVKVTQSSRYLVKRTGEKVFLECVQDMDHENMFWYRQDPGLGLRLIYFSYDVKMKEKGDIPEGYSVSREKKERFSLILESASTNQTSMYLCASSPTGLGTVKPQHFGDGTRLSIL.

The rearrangement uses TRBV4-3 and TRBJ2-5; D unresolved. Germline V CDR1 and CDR2: LGHNA, YSLEER. CDR3 length: 14 amino acids. V lost 2 bases and J lost 5, with 12 bases in between. CDR3 DNA: TGCGCCAGCAGCCAAAGTAGGCGGTGGGAGACCCAGTACTTC. This encodes CASSQSRRWETQYF.

This rearrangement joins TRBV6-5 to TRBJ1-5; D ambiguous. This CDR3 has 13 amino acids. V lost 5 bases to trimming and J lost 2 bases, with 7 bases between them. Per the germline V gene, CDR1 is MNHEY and CDR2 is SVGAGI. CDR3 DNA sequence: TGTGCCAGCAGTCCATTTGGCAATCAGCCCCAGCATTTT. It is translated as CASSPFGNQPQHF.

The J gene is TRBJ2-5, the V gene TRBV7-9, with TRBD2 matching over 7 bases. Germline CDR1 and CDR2: SEHNR and FQNEAQ (reference sequence). Trimming took 1 base from V and 5 from J; bases not matched to a gene: 13. This CDR3 is built from 17 residues. The CDR3 nucleotides are TGTGCCAGCAGCTTAGGCGAAGGCGGACTAGGTCGGGAGACCCAGTACTTC. Protein sequence: CASSLGEGGLGRETQYF.

The rearrangement uses TRBV11-1 and TRBJ2-3; D is unresolved. Trimming took off 1 base at V and 4 bases at J, with 9 bases between the two ends. Germline V gene data show CDR1 as SGHAT and CDR2 as FQDESV (reference sequence). This CDR3 comprises 14 residues. The CDR3 DNA is TGTGCCAGCAGCTTAGGTTTTTCTTCAGATACGCAGTATTTT. Residues: CASSLGFSSDTQYF.

The chain combines TRBV5-1 with TRBJ2-7, with 9 nucleotides matching TRBD2. With 4 bases clipped from V and 6 bases from J, the junction kept 17 bases outside the gene matches. The CDR3 contains 17 residues. Germline assignment: CDR1 SGHRS and CDR2 YFSETQ. The CDR3 DNA is TGCGCCAGCAGCCCGGGAGGGCCAAGCGGGAGGTTAGGCGAGCAGTACTTC. Its translation is CASSPGGPSGRLGEQYF.

The rearrangement links TRBV5-1 to TRBJ2-3; D not certain. CDR3 length: 17 residues. Germline CDR1 SGHRS, CDR2 YFSETQ. Trimming shortened V by 5 bases and J by 0 bases, and 19 bases separated the two germline ends. CDR3 residues: CASRSRGPTTSTDTQYF. The CDR3 bases are TGCGCCAGCAGGTCCCGAGGTCCAACTACTAGCACAGATACGCAGTATTTT.

V usage is TRBV20-1 and J usage is TRBJ2-7; D not certain. The length of the CDR3 is 11 residues. Trimming pared 4 bases from V and 4 bases from J, leaving 8 bases between. The germline V gene encodes CDR1 DFQATT and CDR2 SNEGSKA (reference sequence). The CDR3: CSATHSYEQYF. As DNA, the CDR3 is TGCAGTGCTACCCACAGTTACGAGCAGTACTTC.

The genes are TRBV4-2 and TRBJ2-7; D might be TRBD1 (6 bases). Per germline, CDR1 LGHNA and CDR2 YNFKEQ. The CDR3 covers 15 residues. Trimming shortened V by 1 base and J by 0 bases, and 10 bases separated the two germline ends. In DNA form, the CDR3 reads TGTGCCAGCAGCCAAGGGCCGGGACACTCCTACGAGCAGTACTTC. Translation gives CASSQGPGHSYEQYF.

The rearrangement joins TRBV25-1 to TRBJ2-3, with a weak D call TRBD1 (5 bases). The V gene's germline CDR1 is MGHDK and CDR2 SYGVNS. This CDR3 spans 15 amino acids. V dropped 2 bases and J dropped 2 bases, with 11 bases sitting between them. The CDR3 loop reads CASSERGGLTDTQYF. In nucleotides, the CDR3 is TGTGCCAGCAGTGAAAGGGGTGGCCTCACAGATACGCAGTATTTT.

This rearrangement joins TRBV6-4 to TRBJ2-1, with 10 bases matching TRBD2. V shed 0 bases, J shed 3 bases, and the junction held 11 bases outside the gene matches. Germline V gene data show CDR1 as MRHNA and CDR2 as SNTAGT. The CDR3 loop spans 19 amino acids. The CDR3 nucleotides read TGTGCCAGCAGTGACTCTCGTTCGGGGAGCGGGGGGGACTACAATGAGCAGTTCTTC. Translation: CASSDSRSGSGGDYNEQFF.

The chain uses TRBV6-4 and TRBJ2-3; the match to TRBD1 covers 8 bases. With V trimmed by 3 bases and J by 4 bases, 6 bases remained unmatched. The germline gives CDR1 MRHNA, CDR2 SNTAGT. The CDR3 is made up of 15 amino acids. DNA of the CDR3: TGTGCCAGCAGTGATGGACAGGGAGTGTCAGATACGCAGTATTTT. Protein product: CASSDGQGVSDTQYF.

This clone appeared a single time. Here the CDR3 reads CASSIPSTSGRNIQYF. DNA of the CDR3: TGTGCCAGTAGTATCCCCTCGACTAGCGGGAGGAACATTCAGTACTTC. This chain joins TRBV19 and TRBJ2-4; 13 bases are shared with TRBD2. The J segment lost 7 bases and the V segment lost 3 bases, leaving 6 bases of the junction unmatched. The V gene's germline CDR1 is LNHDA and CDR2 SQIVND (reference sequence). The CDR3 is 16 residues long.

The gene calls are TRBV19 and TRBJ2-1, with 9 positions matching TRBD1. Germline CDR1 is LNHDA and CDR2 is SQIVND (reference sequence). J lost 3 bases, V lost 3 bases, and 0 bases had no gene match. The CDR3 consists of 14 residues. For the CDR3, the DNA is TGTGCCAGTAGTATGACAGGGGGCTACAATGAGCAGTTCTTC. Amino acids: CASSMTGGYNEQFF.

This rearrangement joins TRBV7-2 to TRBJ2-7; D unclear. In germline, CDR1 is SGHTA, CDR2 FQGNSA. V lost 4 bases and J lost 3, with 7 bases in between. The CDR3 spans 12 residues. The CDR3 nucleotides read TGTGCCAGCAGCTCAAACAGCTACGAGCAGTACTTC. Translated, it gives CASSSNSYEQYF.

This chain links TRBV7-2 with TRBJ2-4; D perhaps matches TRBD2 (6 bases). CDR3 length: 16 amino acids. V was clipped by 1 base and J by 5 bases, with 15 bases between them. The germline gives CDR1 SGHTA, CDR2 FQGNSA. CDR3 sequence: CASSLVGGPLENIQYF. CDR3 in DNA: TGTGCCAGCAGCTTAGTGGGAGGCCCCCTAGAAAACATTCAGTACTTC.

This clone was seen a handful of times. Other nucleotide sequences from this sample produce the same CDR3. This chain joins TRBV7-2 and TRBJ2-7; the D is unclear. CDR3 length: 11 residues. The germline V and J ends were trimmed by 4 bases and 2 bases, with 3 bases remaining between them. Germline CDR1 reads SGHTA; CDR2 reads FQGNSA. The CDR3 loop reads CASSSTYEQYF. The CDR3 nucleotides read TGTGCCAGCAGCTCTACCTACGAGCAGTACTTC.

The gene calls are TRBV6-1 and TRBJ2-7; TRBD1 aligns across 7 bases. CDR3 length: 16 amino acids. Germline CDR1 MNHNS, CDR2 SASEGT. J lost 4 bases, V lost 1 base, and 10 bases had no gene match. Here the CDR3 DNA reads TGTGCCAGCAGTGAAGTTGGCAGGGGGAACGAGTACGAGCAGTACTTC. This sequence encodes CASSEVGRGNEYEQYF.

The rearrangement links TRBV6-6 to TRBJ2-3; TRBD2 might be the D (5 bases). Trimming removed 0 bases at V and 1 base at J, with 8 bases between. CDR1 is MNHNY, CDR2 SVGAGI, per germline (reference sequence). The CDR3 is 15 amino acids. The CDR3 DNA follows: TGTGCCAGCAGTTACTCGCAGCGGCGCACAGATACGCAGTATTTT. This sequence encodes CASSYSQRRTDTQYF.

The rearrangement joins TRBV2 to TRBJ1-5; the D gene is possibly TRBD1 (6 bases). The tail of the sequence fits TRBJ2-3 better, so the J call may be wrong. This CDR3 spans 14 amino acids. Germline V gives CDR1 SNHLY, CDR2 FYNNEI. The CDR3: CASSKTGIDQPQYF. CDR3 DNA: TGTGCCAGCAGCAAAACAGGGATTGATCAGCCCCAGTATTTT.

The chain combines TRBV7-8 with TRBJ2-1; 9 nucleotides match TRBD2. From germline, CDR1 is SGHVS and CDR2 FQNEAQ. This CDR3 is 16 amino acids long. The trim removed 2 bases at V and 15 bases at J, leaving 17 bases unmatched. The CDR3 DNA sequence: TGTGCCAGCAGCTTACGATTAGGCGGGGGGGCAACTCGGGGGTTCTTC. Translating gives CASSLRLGGGATRGFF.